This T cell receptor (beta chain) was documented in a study of T-cell memory formation after mild COVID-19 (dated by TCRdb to the early 2020s). Broadly, across the study: TCR sequence clusters from the two donors were found to be largely donor specific. In a couple of donors, T-cell clones that expanded and contracted after mild COVID-19 were followed by sequencing TCRalpha and TCRbeta repertoires longitudinally. Two young, previously healthy adult volunteers, one female and one male, were included in the cohort. Overall study results and their limits: Some responding clones were found in pre-infection memory, which suggests that pre-existing cross-reactive memory T cells took part in the SARS-CoV-2 response. Balanced CD4/CD8 phenotypes were observed for clones contracting from day 15 to 85, whereas a bias towards CD4+ was observed for a second wave of clones expanding from day 15 to 37. The study covered only two mild cases, and larger cohorts including severe cases with pre-infection samples were considered necessary. Contracting CD4+ clones turned up mainly in the CM and EM memory subsets, whereas EMRA was where CD8+ clones were enriched. Whether the second-wave clones peaking on day 37 were SARS-CoV-2 specific was not confirmed.

From the cysteine through the phenylalanine, the CDR3 covers 15 amino acids. The read is trimmed to its CDR3 DNA, 45 bases read in frame from base 1. Based on the germline V gene, the CDR1 and CDR2 sequences are KGHDR and SFDVKD. V lost 8 bases and J lost 1 base; the stretch between them is 15 bases long. Ficoll-Paque density gradient centrifugation was the method used to isolate PBMCs. Notes on this clonotype: Its antigen has not been determined. No quality values exist for individual bases; no much larger clone is one base distant.

Sequencing relied on an Illumina NovaSeq 6000. Using 5'RACE with constant-segment primers, TCRalpha and TCRbeta cDNA libraries were constructed, with sample barcodes and unique molecular identifiers added in the process. RNA was extracted from every sample with Trizol reagent. The libraries were amplified in two PCR steps, and the second step added a second sample barcode and Illumina TruSeq adapters. Sequencing of the libraries was done on an Illumina NovaSeq, producing 2 x 150 bp paired-end reads. In the paper's pipeline: With migec v1.2.7, reads were demultiplexed and then collapsed into UMI-guided consensus sequences. Using mixcr v2.1.11, UMI consensuses were aligned to TRA and TRB V and J templates and then assembled into clonotypes. A clonotype was counted as expanded or contracted only when both edgeR and NoisET called the clonotype significant, with the noise models trained on biological replicates. For edgeR calls, the cutoffs were a false discovery rate-adjusted p below 0.01 and a log2 fold-change threshold of 1. As an exploratory analysis of dynamics, PCA with hierarchical clustering was applied to max-normalized trajectories of the 1000 most abundant clonotypes. The CD4 or CD8 phenotype of responding clones was assigned using the separately sequenced CD4+ and CD8+ repertoires. Using fastp trimming at Q25 and MiXCR clonotype assembly, TCRdb reanalyzed the public sequencing data and kept in-frame beta chains. Merged by CDR3 protein, the rows form single entries marked with the most common genes and DNA. The V and J calls were not made by the authors but by TCRdb's processing. This sample gives 500,000 to 600,000 distinct CDR3 sequences in total; 15% to 20% of them show up just once. The ten largest clones capture 12% of the sample.

The sequence derives from an adult woman who had mild COVID-19 (a few samples of this study predate the infection). The sample titles of this study are shuffled in the database, so cell type and time point are left out; the donor was told from shared clones. The material sequenced was PBMCs or a T cell subset sorted from them (not recorded which). The chain is encoded by TRBV24-1 joined to TRBJ2-3; the D gene is unclear. The CDR3 has the sequence CATISDPARTDTQYF. The nucleotide sequence reads as follows: TGTGCCACCATATCCGACCCAGCACGCACAGATACGCAGTATTTT.